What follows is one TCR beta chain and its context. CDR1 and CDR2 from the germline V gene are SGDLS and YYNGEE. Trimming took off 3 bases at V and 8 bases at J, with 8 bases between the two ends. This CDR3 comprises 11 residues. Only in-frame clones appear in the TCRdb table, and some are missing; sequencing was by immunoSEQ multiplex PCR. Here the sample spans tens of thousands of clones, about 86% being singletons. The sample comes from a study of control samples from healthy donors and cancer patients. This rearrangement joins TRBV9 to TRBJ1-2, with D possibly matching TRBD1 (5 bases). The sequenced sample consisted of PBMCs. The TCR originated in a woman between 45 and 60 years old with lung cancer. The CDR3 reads CASSARGGYTF. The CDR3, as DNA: TGTGCCAGCAGCGCTAGGGGAGGCTACACCTTC.